This T cell receptor beta chain appears in the sequencing data of a study of low-dose radiotherapy and immunotherapy resistance in tumors. Study overall: Across 26 weeks, 13 Gy in total went to Cohort 2, delivered as 1 Gy per fraction every two weeks. Daily oral aspirin at 300 mg began on cycle 1 day 1 and lasted four cycles.

Time point defined: before trial treatment. It was nivolumab, ipilimumab, aspirin, low-dose cyclophosphamide and low-dose radiotherapy that donors received. Advanced solid tumors without tumor-infiltrating lymphocytes were required for inclusion. The CDR3 sequence is 14 residues long. V was shortened by 3 bases and J by 9 bases, with 12 bases between the two germline ends. Both TCRalpha and TCRbeta chains were reverse transcribed with V-gene-specific primers. TCR amplification involved 20 PCR cycles with a constant-region primer and V-primer adapter. Via MiXCR, TCRdb re-called the reads, giving one row per CDR3 protein. The repertoire includes some 57,000 distinct CDR3 sequences, approximately 26% of them detected once, and around 5% sits in the top ten.

This chain links TRBV12-3 or TRBV12-4 with TRBJ1-6; D call uncertain. The origin of this receptor is a male donor with prostate cancer. The starting material was PBMCs, obtained before treatment. The CDR3 DNA follows: TGTGCCAGCAGTTTCGGTGATCGGGGTTCACCCCTCCACTTT. This encodes CASSFGDRGSPLHF.